This is a list of T cell receptor beta chains from one sample in a study of cytomegalovirus exposure and HLA in healthy donors. TCRdb's copy holds only in-frame clones and misses some; the assay was immunoSEQ multiplex PCR. There are tens of thousands of clones in the sample; roughly 84% occur only once, and roughly 2.2% lies in the top ten. Sequenced input: PBMCs. Receptors originate from a man between 18 and 29 years old in good health and CMV-seronegative. CDR3s leave out the opening cysteine and the closing phenylalanine or tryptophan. Clone size is given for some rows only: seen once, a few or many times, or a class if the clone is expanded.

j_call v_call clone_size cdr3_aa
TRBJ1-2 TRBV29-1 - SVSTPNYGYT
TRBJ1-4 TRBV5-1 once ASSLVGATNEKLF
TRBJ2-1 TRBV6-5 - ASSPQAGFFEQF
TRBJ1-1 TRBV4-3 few ASSQEIAAFTEAF
TRBJ2-1 TRBV11-2 - ASKTVKYNEQF
TRBJ1-2 TRBV5-8 once ASSPQAQIYGYT
TRBJ1-6 TRBV28 - ASAAGNYNSPLH
TRBJ1-1 TRBV5-5 - ASRGGQGATEAF
TRBJ1-1 TRBV6-6 - ASSTDRGRSSTEAF
TRBJ1-1 TRBV27 - ASSLYPGNTEAF
TRBJ1-5 TRBV30 - AWRAPGAAQPQH
TRBJ2-7 TRBV7-6 - ASSLGGRKSEQY
TRBJ2-1 TRBV30 - AWSIRRDNEQF
TRBJ2-1 TRBV13 once ASSFLGRGAEQF
TRBJ1-1 TRBV19 - ASSIDSSNTEAF
TRBJ2-3 TRBV9 - ASSVAGGNTDTQY